The 9 T cell receptor beta chains in this list originate from one sample, sequenced in a study of human T cells and chemical hapten exposure. MiXCR was run by TCRdb on the RACE reads, yielding one entry per CDR3 protein. The sample carries 75,000 to 100,000 distinct CDR3 sequences, just under 9% recorded once. Documented time point: healthy volunteer bleed at 2 weeks. Total RNA came from unfractionated whole blood. The sequencing input was whole blood. The receptors were gathered from a female donor in good health. Some clones in this sample may be carry-over from other donors' samples.

The V and J genes are TRBV7-2 and TRBJ2-3, with 7 bases lining up with TRBD2. J lost 1 base, V lost 3 bases, and 4 bases had no gene match. The CDR3 has 15 residues. From germline, CDR1 is SGHTA and CDR2 FQGNSA. Here the CDR3 reads CASSFYTSGTDTQYF. DNA of the CDR3: TGTGCCAGCAGCTTTTATACTAGCGGCACAGATACGCAGTATTTT.

This clonotype was found many times. The chain uses TRBV12-3 or TRBV12-4 and TRBJ2-7; 8 nucleotides align to TRBD2. V lost 3 bases to trimming and J lost 6 bases; unmatched junction nucleotides: 13. The CDR3 is 16 residues long. DNA of the CDR3: TGTGCCAGCAGTTTTTCTAGCGGGCCCCTTTCAGGCGAGCAGTACTTC. Translating it yields CASSFSSGPLSGEQYF.

In its sample, this clonotype was seen a few times. This sequence joins TRBV28 and TRBJ1-4; possibly TRBD1 for D (5 bases). Germline assignment: CDR1 MDHEN and CDR2 SYDVKM. Between the trimmed V and J ends, which lost 3 bases and 5 bases, there was a span of 10 bases. The CDR3 loop spans 14 amino acids. The CDR3 DNA reads TGTGCCAGCAGTTTCGGGGGTCCGAATGAAAAACTGTTTTTT. It specifies CASSFGGPNEKLFF.

Many counts were recorded for this clonotype. V and J are TRBV5-1 and TRBJ2-6, with D unresolved. CDR1 is SGHRS, CDR2 YFSETQ, per germline. The CDR3 totals 15 residues. The V gene lost 2 bases and the J gene lost 0 bases, with 6 bases spanning the gap. CDR3 protein: CASSFPRSGANVLTF. The CDR3 nucleotides read TGCGCCAGCAGCTTCCCCCGCTCTGGGGCCAACGTCCTGACTTTC.

This clonotype came up many times. The chain has TRBV6-5 and TRBJ2-1; TRBD2 matches at 9 bases. J lost 8 bases, V lost 6 bases, and 11 bases had no gene match. Germline V gene sequence: CDR1 MNHEY, CDR2 SVGAGI. The CDR3 extends over 15 amino acids. The DNA of the CDR3 is TGTGCCAGCAGCAAACTCCTAGCGGGACGGGATGAGCAGTTCTTC. This codes for CASSKLLAGRDEQFF.

This clonotype was counted at least ten times. The chain has TRBV3-1 and TRBJ1-1; unclear D gene. Germline V lookup: CDR1 LGHDT, CDR2 YNNKEL (reference sequence). This CDR3 spans 12 amino acids. V lost 4 bases and J 8 bases, leaving 11 bases between the germline ends. The CDR3 DNA follows: TGTGCCAGCAGCCGGTCGTGGGGAGAAGCTTTCTTT. It is translated as CASSRSWGEAFF.

This clonotype was seen repeatedly, ten times or more. The chain combines TRBV28 with TRBJ2-7; 8 bases match TRBD2. With V trimmed by 6 bases and J by 4 bases, 11 bases remained unmatched. Germline lookup yields CDR1 MDHEN and CDR2 SYDVKM. This CDR3 comprises 15 residues. CDR3 DNA: TGTGCCAGCAGCCCTACATTAGCGGGAAGTTACGAGCAGTACTTC. It yields the protein CASSPTLAGSYEQYF.

This clonotype was detected a few times. The rearrangement uses TRBV6-2 or TRBV6-3 and TRBJ1-2; D not certain. The CDR3 contains 13 residues. Trimming took off 5 bases at V and 4 bases at J, with 11 bases between the two ends. Looked up from germline, CDR1 is MNHEY and CDR2 is SVGEGT. Written as DNA, the CDR3 is TGTGCCAGCAGTGAACCCGTCCTCTATGGCTACACCTTC. Its translation is CASSEPVLYGYTF.

This clonotype was picked up many times. The V gene is TRBV7-9, the J gene TRBJ2-1, with D hard to call. CDR3 size: 16 residues. Looked up from germline, CDR1 is SEHNR and CDR2 is FQNEAQ (reference sequence). V was trimmed by 4 bases and J by 7 bases, leaving 20 bases between them. The CDR3 DNA sequence: TGTGCCAGCAGCTCACGACCTCCTATCGCTAGGAATGAGCAGTTCTTC. This codes for CASSSRPPIARNEQFF.